This T cell receptor beta chain derives from a study of T cell responses to AZD1222 COVID-19 vaccine. Broader study findings: Among those given AZD1222, only 6 or 7 were seropositive at baseline. Donors were chiefly white British, with a greater number of females, and clonal diversity was perhaps underestimated. Two doses of AZD1222 preceded a rise in Spike-specific TCR breadth and depth. Variant regions that are unmutated are reportedly the target of nearly half of spike-specific TCRs.

Concerning this clone: The antigen remains unidentified.

Profiling relied on immunoSEQ multiplex PCR, and the TCRdb table lists in-frame clones only, not all of them. The sample lists about 190,000 clones, 90% to 95% occurring once. The CDR3 contains 15 residues. Germline V lookup: CDR1 KGHSH, CDR2 LQKENI. Trimming took 3 bases from V and 4 from J; bases not matched to a gene: 3. The J gene is TRBJ2-5, the V gene TRBV18; 12 bases match TRBD2. Sequences were derived from peripheral blood, sampled 28 days after the second dose of the MenACWY control vaccine. The source is an adult who received the MenACWY meningococcal vaccine as a control. The DNA for the CDR3 is TGTGCCAGCTCACCCCAGGGACTAGCGGGAGAGACCCAGTACTTC. Protein sequence: CASSPQGLAGETQYF.